This TCR beta chain is from a study of cytomegalovirus exposure and HLA in healthy donors. The CDR3 loop spans 15 amino acids. CDR1 is LNHNV and CDR2 is YYDKDF in the germline V gene (reference sequence). Deletions cut 1 base from V and 0 bases from J, with 7 bases between. Primers for the PCR totalled 60 Vbeta and 13 Jbeta. Assay: immunoSEQ multiplex PCR; the TCRdb copy retains only in-frame clones and omits some. The sample lists 100,000 to 150,000 clones; approximately 72% were seen once. This chain links TRBV15 with TRBJ1-5; tentative D call: TRBD1 (6 bases). The clonotype originates from a woman aged 45-60 years in good health and CMV-seropositive. Input material: PBMCs. The chain's CDR3 is CATSRGQASNQPQHF. CDR3 nucleotides: TGTGCCACCAGCAGAGGACAGGCTAGCAATCAGCCCCAGCATTTT.